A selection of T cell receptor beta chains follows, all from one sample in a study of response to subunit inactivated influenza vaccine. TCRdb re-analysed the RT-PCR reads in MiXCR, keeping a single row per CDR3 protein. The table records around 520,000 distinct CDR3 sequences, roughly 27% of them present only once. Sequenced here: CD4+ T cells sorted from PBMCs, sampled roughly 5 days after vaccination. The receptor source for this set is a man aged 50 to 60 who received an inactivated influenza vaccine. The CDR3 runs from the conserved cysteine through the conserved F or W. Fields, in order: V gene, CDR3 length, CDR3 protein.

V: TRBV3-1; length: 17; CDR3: CASSQDPPSGRANEQFF
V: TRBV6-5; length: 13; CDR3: CASSYWGRDGYTF
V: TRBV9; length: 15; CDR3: CASSPMAGIDQPQHF
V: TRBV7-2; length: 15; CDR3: CASSFGQGGYNEQFF
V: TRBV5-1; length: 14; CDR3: CASSSQGPGEKLFF
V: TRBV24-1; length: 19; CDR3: CATSDPTGTSGRLGDEQFF
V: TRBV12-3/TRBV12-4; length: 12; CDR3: CASSSYPNTIYF
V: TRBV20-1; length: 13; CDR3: CSAWWTRNTEAFF
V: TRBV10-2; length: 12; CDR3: CASSASDNEQFF
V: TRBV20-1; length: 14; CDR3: CSAREAGVRYEQYF
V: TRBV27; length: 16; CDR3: CASSSRTVSSGNTIYF
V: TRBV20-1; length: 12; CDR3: CSVNRGQNIQYF
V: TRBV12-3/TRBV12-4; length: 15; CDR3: CASSFSGTGAYEQYF
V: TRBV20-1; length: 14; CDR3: CSAIQRGNAGELFF
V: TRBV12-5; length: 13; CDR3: CASANSVAGELFF
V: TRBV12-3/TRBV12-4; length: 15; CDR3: CASSLIAGGHYEQYF
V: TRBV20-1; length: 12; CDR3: CSALGANYGYTF
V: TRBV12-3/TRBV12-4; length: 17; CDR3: CASSLSGGLADQETQYF
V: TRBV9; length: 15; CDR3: CASSGGQAAVYEQYF
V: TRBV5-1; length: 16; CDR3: CASSLDSGGTNSPLHF
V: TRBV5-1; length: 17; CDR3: CASRLRGAQEGTDTQYF
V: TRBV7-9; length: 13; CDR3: CASSLLGSKEAFF
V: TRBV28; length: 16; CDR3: CASRSSGQERNSPLHF
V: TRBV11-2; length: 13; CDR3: CASSSRLDNEQFF
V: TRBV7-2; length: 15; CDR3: CASSSSTGMNTEAFF
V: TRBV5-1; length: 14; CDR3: CASSQGPGGETQYF
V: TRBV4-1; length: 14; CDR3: CASSQVSREYEQYF
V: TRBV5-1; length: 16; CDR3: CASSPMSIRGGTEAFF
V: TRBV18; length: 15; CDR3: CASSPRTGGNYGYTF
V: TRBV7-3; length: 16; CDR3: CASSRDRHTMNTEAFF